This T cell receptor (beta chain) originates from a study of a mutant IDH1 vaccine in newly diagnosed glioma. TCRdb's copy holds only in-frame clones and misses some; the assay was immunoSEQ multiplex PCR. Of tens of thousands of clones listed, approximately 84% are singletons. Comments on this clone: Its target is not known.

The germline V gene has CDR1 SGHRS and CDR2 YFSETQ. After removal of 2 bases from V and 6 bases from J, the junction contained 8 bases not matched to a gene. CDR3 size: 15 residues. Time point indicated: week 11, during vaccination. Every single dose of the vaccine, 300 ug of mutant IDH1 20-mer peptide, came with topical imiquimod. The V and J genes are TRBV5-1 and TRBJ2-3; 8 bases map to TRBD1. The sample was PBMCs, taken from a glioma patient whose treatment included an IDH1 peptide vaccine. The TCR originated in a woman aged 45 to 65 with glioma. The CDR3 loop is CASSFMDRVSDTQYF. As DNA, the CDR3 is TGCGCCAGCAGCTTTATGGACAGGGTCAGCGATACGCAGTATTTT.